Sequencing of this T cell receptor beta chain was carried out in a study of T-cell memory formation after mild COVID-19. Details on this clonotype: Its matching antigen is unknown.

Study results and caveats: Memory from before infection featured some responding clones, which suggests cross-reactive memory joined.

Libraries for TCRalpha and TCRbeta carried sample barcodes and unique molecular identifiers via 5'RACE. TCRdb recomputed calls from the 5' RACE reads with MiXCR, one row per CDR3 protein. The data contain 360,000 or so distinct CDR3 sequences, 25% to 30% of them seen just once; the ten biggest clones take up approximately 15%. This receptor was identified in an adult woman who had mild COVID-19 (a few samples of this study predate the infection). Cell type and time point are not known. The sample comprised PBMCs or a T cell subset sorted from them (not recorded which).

The chain's CDR3 is CATSRDRGPDTQYF. CDR3 coding DNA: TGTGCCACCAGCAGAGACAGGGGCCCAGATACGCAGTATTTT. V is TRBV15 and J is TRBJ2-3; a possible D gene is TRBD1 (6 bases). This CDR3 contains 14 residues. The germline V gene encodes CDR1 LNHNV and CDR2 YYDKDF (reference sequence). The V end lost 0 bases, the J end lost 4 bases, and 8 bases lay between the germline ends.